Below, 19 T cell receptor beta chains from the same sample are listed, as sequenced in a study of blood T cell repertoires in COVID-19. Profiling relied on immunoSEQ multiplex PCR, and the TCRdb table lists in-frame clones only, not all of them. The table includes under 250,000 clones, approximately 90% detected once. Source material: peripheral blood. These receptors all stem from a man aged 60 to 69 with COVID-19, enrolled during active disease.

The chain carries TRBV3-1 (or the pseudogene TRBV3-2) and TRBJ1-5; D might be TRBD1 (6 bases). The CDR3 sequence is 14 residues long. Germline V gives CDR1 LGHDT, CDR2 YNNKEL (reference sequence). V was clipped by 4 bases and J by 6 bases, with 13 bases between them. The CDR3 sequence: CASSPEARGQPQHF. The CDR3 DNA reads TGTGCCAGCAGCCCCGAAGCCAGGGGTCAGCCCCAGCATTTT.

V and J are TRBV5-4 and TRBJ1-1, with TRBD1 matching 10 bases. This CDR3 region has 18 residues. The germline gives CDR1 SGHNT, CDR2 YYREEE (reference sequence). J lost 4 bases, V lost 0 bases, and 12 bases had no gene match. CDR3 sequence: CASSLVRSGQGVFTEAFF. The CDR3 nucleotides read TGTGCCAGCAGCTTGGTAAGGTCTGGACAGGGGGTCTTCACTGAAGCTTTCTTT.

The rearrangement uses TRBV25-1 and TRBJ2-1; D not resolved. This CDR3 region has 13 residues. Between the trimmed V and J ends, which lost 2 bases and 3 bases, there was a span of 5 bases. CDR1 MGHDK and CDR2 SYGVNS come from the germline V gene. CDR3 residues: CASSELSYNEQFF. CDR3 nucleotide sequence: TGTGCCAGCAGTGAACTTAGCTACAATGAGCAGTTCTTC.

The rearrangement links TRBV3-1 (or the pseudogene TRBV3-2) to TRBJ2-1; weak D call: TRBD2 (5 bases). Per germline, CDR1 LGHDT and CDR2 YNNKEL (reference sequence). The CDR3 contains 13 residues. V was shortened by 1 base and J by 10 bases, with 11 bases between the two germline ends. The CDR3 loop reads CASSQVGRGEQFF. The CDR3 DNA sequence: TGTGCCAGCAGCCAAGTAGGTCGGGGAGAGCAGTTCTTC.

The chain uses TRBV28 and TRBJ1-4; D possibly corresponds to TRBD1 (6 bases). The V end was cut by 4 bases, the J end by 8 bases, with 17 bases between. In germline, CDR1 is MDHEN, CDR2 SYDVKM. This CDR3 is 15 amino acids long. Here the CDR3 DNA reads TGTGCCAGCAGTTCTCGACAGGCGGCCTTCGAAAAACTGTTTTTT. Translated: CASSSRQAAFEKLFF.

This clone is a singleton in its sample. The gene calls are TRBV6-1 and TRBJ1-1, with D maybe TRBD1 (5 bases). The CDR3 is made up of 14 amino acids. The V end was cut by 2 bases, the J end by 3 bases, with 10 bases between. Germline lookup yields CDR1 MNHNS and CDR2 SASEGT. CDR3 DNA: TGTGCCAGCAGTGAACGTAACAGGTACACTGAAGCTTTCTTT. Its protein is CASSERNRYTEAFF.

Worth noting for this clone: This sample includes further DNA sequences coding for the same CDR3. The chain uses TRBV5-1 and TRBJ2-4, with a possible D match to TRBD2 (6 bases). In germline, CDR1 is SGHRS, CDR2 YFSETQ. The CDR3 totals 15 residues. Trimming took 0 bases from V and 1 from J, leaving 8 bases between them. The CDR3 DNA reads TGCGCCAGCAGCTTGGTCGCGGGGGCCAAAAACATTCAGTACTTC. Protein product: CASSLVAGAKNIQYF. Using reference TRBV5-1 and TRBJ2-4 for the parts outside the CDR3, the full variable domain is KAGVTQTPRYLIKTRGQQVTLSCSPISGHRSVSWYQQTPGQGLQFLFEYFSETQRNKGNFPGRFSGRQFSNSRSEMNVSTLELGDSALYLCASSLVAGAKNIQYFGAGTRLSVL.

The chain is built from TRBV12-2 and TRBJ1-1; the table's D gene call, TRBD1, was not cross checked with the DNA. TRBV12-2 is a pseudogene locus. The CDR3 length is 11 residues. CDR3 in amino acids: CASRERGRAFF. The DNA for the CDR3 is TGTGCAAGTCGGGAAAGGGGGAGAGCTTTCTTT.

This clone appeared a few times. The chain carries TRBV29-1 and TRBJ1-1; a weak D match, TRBD1 (6 bases). V was clipped by 5 bases and J by 7 bases, with 11 bases between them. Per germline, CDR1 SQVTM and CDR2 ANQGSEA. The CDR3 loop spans 11 amino acids. In nucleotides, the CDR3 is TGCAGCGTTACTAAGGACAGTGAAGCTTTCTTT. This gives the protein CSVTKDSEAFF.

This sequence joins TRBV27 and TRBJ2-7; TRBD1 agrees at 7 bases. The CDR3 runs 19 residues. The V and J ends lost 0 bases and 0 bases, in that order; junction bases with no gene match: 14. Germline CDR1 and CDR2: MNHEY and SMNVEV (reference sequence). The CDR3 DNA sequence: TGTGCCAGCAGTTTATCCCTCGGGACAGCCGTATTTGTCTCCTACGAGCAGTACTTC. This sequence encodes CASSLSLGTAVFVSYEQYF.

The chain carries TRBV19 and TRBJ1-1; D is uncertain. Per germline, CDR1 LNHDA and CDR2 SQIVND (reference sequence). The CDR3 contains 14 residues. Trimming pared 5 bases from V and 0 bases from J, leaving 10 bases between. CDR3 loop: CASSPSEMNTEAFF. The CDR3 region has the DNA TGTGCCAGTAGTCCCTCCGAGATGAACACTGAAGCTTTCTTT.

V is TRBV27 and J is TRBJ1-2; 7 positions agree with TRBD1. Germline values: CDR1 MNHEY, CDR2 SMNVEV (reference sequence). The trim removed 4 bases at V and 7 bases at J, leaving 9 bases unmatched. This CDR3 spans 14 amino acids. CDR3 protein: CASSSNRGTGGYTF. The CDR3 region has the DNA TGTGCCAGCAGTTCGAACAGGGGAACAGGTGGCTACACCTTC.

The V and J genes are TRBV18 and TRBJ2-5; D might be TRBD1 (5 bases). Germline V gene sequence: CDR1 KGHSH, CDR2 LQKENI. The CDR3 consists of 16 residues. V lost 0 bases and J lost 2, with 13 bases in between. The CDR3 DNA reads as TGTGCCAGCTCACCACCCGACAGTGTACTGCAAGAGACCCAGTACTTC. This codes for CASSPPDSVLQETQYF.

About this clone itself: Other DNA sequences in the same sample also yield this CDR3. The CDR3 coding sequence is TGTGCCAGTAGTATAGGCCAGGGCTATGGCTACACCTTC. Amino acids: CASSIGQGYGYTF. The chain recombines TRBV19 with TRBJ1-2; tentative D call: TRBD1 (5 bases). Trimming pared 1 base from V and 4 bases from J, leaving 7 bases between. The CDR3 has 13 amino acids. Germline V CDR1 and CDR2: LNHDA, SQIVND (reference sequence).

The rearrangement joins TRBV2 to TRBJ2-3; 8 bases match TRBD1. Germline trimming cut 6 bases from V and 5 bases from J; bases unmatched to any gene: 10. Germline CDR1 SNHLY, CDR2 FYNNEI. CDR3 length: 15 residues. CDR3 in amino acids: CASSLQGVGGDTQYF. The CDR3 bases are TGTGCCAGCAGCCTACAGGGGGTAGGTGGAGATACGCAGTATTTT. Full variable domain (outside the CDR3, taken from reference TRBV2 and TRBJ2-3): EPEVTQTPSHQVTQMGQEVILRCVPISNHLYFYWYRQILGQKVEFLVSFYNNEISEKSEIFDDQFSVERPDGSNFTLKIRSTKLEDSAMYFCASSLQGVGGDTQYFGPGTRLTVL.

The chain has TRBV19 and TRBJ2-7; D perhaps matches TRBD2 (5 bases). Germline V CDR1 and CDR2: LNHDA, SQIVND (reference sequence). Trimming left V 3 bases short and J 5 bases short, with 11 bases between. This CDR3 region has 13 residues. The CDR3 protein is CASSIGRGNEQYF. CDR3 coding DNA: TGTGCCAGTAGTATTGGACGAGGGAACGAGCAGTACTTC.

To note about this clone: At the DNA level, this CDR3 is encoded by other sequences in the same sample as well. The V and J genes are TRBV2 and TRBJ1-5; 8 bases map to TRBD1. Per the germline V gene, CDR1 is SNHLY and CDR2 is FYNNEI. Trimming at V came to 5 bases and at J to 6 bases, leaving 6 bases not matched to a gene. CDR3 size: 14 residues. The CDR3 sequence is CASSSTGGRQPQHF. CDR3 in DNA: TGTGCCAGCAGTTCTACAGGGGGACGTCAGCCCCAGCATTTT. Variable domain in full (rest from reference TRBV2 and TRBJ1-5): EPEVTQTPSHQVTQMGQEVILRCVPISNHLYFYWYRQILGQKVEFLVSFYNNEISEKSEIFDDQFSVERPDGSNFTLKIRSTKLEDSAMYFCASSSTGGRQPQHFGDGTRLSIL.

V gene TRBV3-1 (or the pseudogene TRBV3-2) combines with J gene TRBJ2-3; D not resolved. The V and J ends lost 1 base and 4 bases respectively, with 6 bases between them. The CDR3 has 13 residues. Germline CDR1 LGHDT, CDR2 YNNKEL (reference sequence). CDR3 sequence: CASSQVGPDTQYF. The CDR3 DNA is TGTGCCAGCAGCCAAGTGGGCCCAGATACGCAGTATTTT.

V usage is TRBV6-5 and J usage is TRBJ1-1; TRBD1 might be the D (6 bases). V was trimmed by 5 bases and J by 1 base, leaving 14 bases between them. Germline lookup yields CDR1 MNHEY and CDR2 SVGAGI. This CDR3 spans 15 amino acids. Here the CDR3 reads CASSLYGTSNTEAFF. CDR3 coding DNA: TGTGCCAGCAGTCTCTACGGGACATCGAACACTGAAGCTTTCTTT.